This T cell receptor beta chain is from a study of T-cell reconstitution after alpha-beta-depleted transplantation in children. Unique molecular identifiers tagged the TCRbeta library. One entry per CDR3 protein results from TCRdb running MiXCR on the PCR reads. The sample contains over 550,000 distinct CDR3 sequences, roughly a tenth of which appear only once. V was cut by 6 bases and J by 3 bases, with 13 bases left in between. This CDR3 comprises 13 residues. Germline V gives CDR1 SGHRS, CDR2 YFSETQ. This clonotype was observed many times. The starting material was PBMCs from the stem cell graft donor, obtained from the stem cell graft. The clonotype originates from a human donor who donated a stem cell graft to a child with acute myeloid leukemia. The chain recombines TRBV5-1 with TRBJ2-7; D ambiguous. In nucleotides, the CDR3 is TGCGCCAGCACCATAGACTGGGGCTACGAGCAGTACTTC. As protein: CASTIDWGYEQYF.